This T cell receptor beta chain originates from a study of blood T cell repertoires in COVID-19. About the research overall: PBMCs, B-cell-depleted T cells, or T cells were the source of the cDNA or gDNA that made up the material.

This CDR3 has 11 amino acids. The germline V and J ends were trimmed by 3 bases and 10 bases, with 12 bases remaining between them. The germline V gene has CDR1 GTSNPN and CDR2 SVGIG (reference sequence). The protocol was immunoSEQ multiplex PCR, while the TCRdb copy is restricted to in-frame clones and leaves out a portion. The sample includes roughly 220,000 clones, 80% to 90% seen only once; the top ten take 7.5%. The sample was peripheral blood. The origin of this receptor is an elderly woman with COVID-19, enrolled during active disease. V is TRBV30 and J is TRBJ1-1; D gene unclear. CDR3 protein: CAWRGRAGAFF. The CDR3 nucleotides are TGTGCCTGGAGAGGGCGGGCGGGAGCTTTCTTT.